These T cell receptor beta chains were read from a single sample in a study of cytomegalovirus exposure and HLA in healthy donors. TCRdb keeps only in-frame clones here, not all; method: immunoSEQ multiplex PCR. Seen here are 100,000 to 150,000 clones, about 90% observed once, and the top ten hold under 2%. The sequenced sample was PBMCs. The receptor set was obtained from a woman between 18 and 29 years old in good health and CMV-seronegative. CDR3s include the opening cysteine and the closing phenylalanine or tryptophan. Fields, in order: V gene, J gene, D gene, CDR3 protein, CDR3 DNA. The D gene is left open where the match is weak.

TRBV5-6	TRBJ1-6	NA	CASSLETDSPLHF	TGTGCCAGCAGCTTGGAGACAGATTCACCCCTCCACTTT
TRBV5-1	TRBJ1-2	NA	CASSLAVPFLSGSYTF	TGCGCCAGCAGCTTGGCCGTGCCCTTTCTAAGCGGGAGCTACACCTTC
TRBV6-6	TRBJ1-6	TRBD1	CASSRTGNYSPLHF	TGTGCCAGCAGTCGGACAGGGAATTATTCACCCCTCCACTTT
TRBV19	TRBJ1-5	TRBD1	CASSILRRGPLNQPQHF	TGTGCCAGTAGTATTCTAAGGAGGGGGCCCCTAAATCAGCCCCAGCATTTT
TRBV7-2	TRBJ2-3	TRBD2	CASSLAVGLAGVRDTQYF	TGTGCCAGCAGCTTAGCTGTGGGACTAGCGGGAGTGAGAGATACGCAGTATTTT
TRBV27	TRBJ2-3	TRBD1	CASSWIRTGGETDTQYF	TGTGCCAGCAGTTGGATTCGAACAGGGGGAGAAACAGATACGCAGTATTTT
TRBV7-3	TRBJ2-7	TRBD2	CASSLIPAGGLGEQYF	TGTGCCAGCAGCTTAATTCCAGCGGGAGGACTGGGTGAGCAGTACTTC
TRBV27	TRBJ1-1	TRBD1	CASSVGQGNAEAFF	TGTGCCAGCAGTGTCGGACAGGGCAACGCTGAAGCTTTCTTT
TRBV6-4	TRBJ1-2	NA	CASSDSYQAPGRGYTF	TGTGCCAGCAGTGACTCGTATCAGGCACCTGGGAGAGGCTACACCTTC
TRBV11-2	TRBJ2-7	NA	CASSFLGPGYEQYF	TGTGCCAGCAGCTTTCTCGGGCCGGGGTACGAGCAGTACTTC
TRBV7-9	TRBJ2-7	TRBD1	CASSLGGQGVHEQYF	TGTGCCAGCAGCTTAGGGGGACAGGGGGTCCACGAGCAGTACTTC
TRBV7-9	TRBJ2-7	NA	CASSSRWSLDEQYF	TGTGCCAGCAGCTCCCGTTGGAGCTTGGACGAGCAGTACTTC
TRBV30	TRBJ2-7	NA	CAWSPATAISYEQYF	TGTGCCTGGAGCCCTGCGACAGCCATCTCCTACGAGCAGTACTTC
TRBV9	TRBJ1-1	NA	CASSVGERGEAFF	TGTGCCAGCAGCGTAGGGGAGCGGGGGGAAGCTTTCTTT
TRBV7-9	TRBJ2-7	TRBD2	CASSLLTSGSYEQYF	TGTGCCAGCAGCTTACTCACTAGCGGGTCCTACGAGCAGTACTTC
TRBV7-2	TRBJ2-7	NA	CASTSRATTSGEQYF	TGTGCCAGCACCTCAAGAGCCACAACGTCGGGGGAGCAGTACTTC
TRBV7-9	TRBJ1-1	NA	CASSLEDLNTEAFF	TGTGCCAGCAGCTTAGAGGACTTAAACACTGAAGCTTTCTTT